This passage covers 25 T cell receptor beta chains from one sample sequenced in a study of response to subunit inactivated influenza vaccine. MiXCR was run by TCRdb on the RT-PCR reads, yielding one entry per CDR3 protein. There are more than 450,000 distinct CDR3 sequences in the sample; 11% occur only once, and approximately 10% lies in the top ten. The sample was also reused in another study, on T cells expressing NK-cell markers. From that report: Template switching by 5'RACE with UMIs generated the TCR beta cDNA.

The starting material was PBMCs from blood, obtained on the day of vaccination. These receptors originate from a man in his fifties or sixties who received an inactivated influenza vaccine.

This clonotype was seen more than once but under ten times. The chain carries TRBV5-1 and TRBJ2-1; 7 nucleotides align to TRBD2. The germline CDR1 and CDR2 sequences are SGHRS and YFSETQ. This CDR3 comprises 13 residues. Trimming at V came to 4 bases and at J to 7 bases, leaving 5 bases not matched to a gene. The CDR3 loop reads CASSPGGPNEQFF. In DNA, the CDR3 is TGCGCCAGCAGCCCGGGAGGACCGAATGAGCAGTTCTTC.

Here the CDR3 reads CASSKGQGISSTEQYF. The CDR3 DNA sequence: TGTGCCAGCAGTAAGGGACAGGGGATATCCTCCACCGAGCAGTACTTC. The chain couples TRBV12-3 or TRBV12-4 to TRBJ2-7; 10 bases map to TRBD1. Germline trimming cut 5 bases from V and 6 bases from J; bases unmatched to any gene: 13. The CDR3 covers 16 residues.

This clonotype was found a few times. The J gene is TRBJ2-1, the V gene TRBV12-3 or TRBV12-4, with TRBD2 matching 10 bases. The CDR3 runs to 15 residues. V shed 3 bases, J shed 9 bases, and the junction held 8 bases outside the gene matches. The CDR3 nucleotides read TGTGCCAGCAGTTTGTCTAGCGGGGGTATCGCTGAGCAGTTCTTC. As protein: CASSLSSGGIAEQFF.

J is TRBJ2-6 and V is TRBV24-1; D remains unclear. Germline V gives CDR1 KGHDR, CDR2 SFDVKD. The CDR3 covers 15 residues. The germline V and J ends were trimmed by 3 bases and 2 bases, with 7 bases remaining between them. DNA for the CDR3: TGTGCCACCAGTGATCGTAGGGCTGGGGCCAACGTCCTGACTTTC. Translating it yields CATSDRRAGANVLTF.

This clonotype was counted only a few times. The chain is built from TRBV21-1 and TRBJ1-2; the table's D call TRBD1 went unverified against the DNA. TRBV21-1 is a recognized pseudogene. CDR3 length: 16 amino acids. The CDR3 loop is CASSIVSGQGAQSYTF. The CDR3 DNA reads as TGTGCCAGCAGCATTGTGTCGGGACAGGGGGCGCAAAGCTACACCTTC.

The chain has TRBV7-2 and TRBJ2-1; perhaps TRBD2 as D (7 bases). The CDR3 spans 16 residues. The germline V gene has CDR1 SGHTA and CDR2 FQGNSA. Trimming removed 1 base at V and 0 bases at J, with 10 bases between. The chain's CDR3 is CASSLGGGGSYNEQFF. The CDR3 DNA sequence: TGTGCCAGCAGCTTAGGGGGGGGCGGCTCCTACAATGAGCAGTTCTTC.

The rearrangement joins TRBV5-1 to TRBJ2-3; a possible D gene is TRBD1 (6 bases). V lost 4 bases and J lost 7, with 19 bases in between. This CDR3 contains 15 residues. Germline V gene data show CDR1 as SGHRS and CDR2 as YFSETQ. For the CDR3, the DNA is TGCGCCAGCAGCCCACGACACCGGGACAAGAATACGCAGTATTTT. The encoded protein is CASSPRHRDKNTQYF.

The CDR3 bases are TGCGCCAGCAGCCAAGAGCGTAGCGGGAGTCTCTATACGCAGTATTTT. Encoded protein: CASSQERSGSLYTQYF. The chain combines TRBV4-3 with TRBJ2-3, with 9 positions matching TRBD2. The CDR3 covers 16 residues. V shed 0 bases, J shed 7 bases, and the junction held 8 bases outside the gene matches. Germline V gene data show CDR1 as LGHNA and CDR2 as YSLEER.

This chain uses TRBV4-3 with TRBJ2-1; the match to TRBD1 covers 10 bases. This CDR3 comprises 15 residues. Germline CDR1 reads LGHNA; CDR2 reads YSLEER. The trim removed 5 bases at V and 1 base at J, leaving 2 bases unmatched. CDR3 sequence (DNA): TGCGCCAGCAGCACGGACAGGGGGTCCTACAATGAGCAGTTCTTC. Protein product: CASSTDRGSYNEQFF.

V and J are TRBV20-1 and TRBJ2-3, with 9 bases lining up with TRBD2. Trimming removed 6 bases from V and 4 bases from J; junction bases left unmatched: 5. CDR3 size: 13 residues. CDR1 is DFQATT, CDR2 SNEGSKA, per germline (reference sequence). Here the CDR3 reads CSAVAGVADTQYF. The CDR3 nucleotides are TGCAGTGCAGTAGCGGGAGTTGCAGATACGCAGTATTTT.

This clonotype was counted a few times. The chain is built from TRBV30 and TRBJ2-1; 11 nucleotides agree with TRBD2. The germline CDR1 and CDR2 sequences are GTSNPN and SVGIG (reference sequence). CDR3 length: 12 amino acids. J lost 7 bases, V lost 6 bases, and 2 bases had no gene match. The CDR3 here is CACGLAGNEQFF. The CDR3 nucleotides are TGTGCCTGCGGACTAGCGGGTAATGAGCAGTTCTTC.

In its sample, this clonotype was seen a few times. The chain employs TRBV7-2 and TRBJ2-7; tentative D call: TRBD1 (5 bases). V gave up 3 bases and J gave up 3 bases, with 9 bases separating them. The CDR3 contains 13 residues. Germline CDR1 is SGHTA and CDR2 is FQGNSA. CDR3 bases: TGTGCCAGCAGCTTGAGACAGTACTACGAGCAGTACTTC. Protein sequence: CASSLRQYYEQYF.

This clonotype was observed a few times. The chain links TRBV6-1 to TRBJ2-3; the D is unclear. Trimming took off 2 bases at V and 0 bases at J, with 6 bases between the two ends. Germline V gives CDR1 MNHNS, CDR2 SASEGT. CDR3 length: 14 residues. Here the CDR3 reads CASSERGSTDTQYF. CDR3 DNA: TGTGCCAGCAGTGAACGCGGAAGCACAGATACGCAGTATTTT.

This clonotype was picked up many times. The gene calls are TRBV29-1 and TRBJ2-5, with 10 bases fitting TRBD1. The germline gives CDR1 SQVTM, CDR2 ANQGSEA. The V segment lost 5 bases and the J segment 4 bases; nucleotides outside the gene matches: 4. The CDR3 covers 13 residues. CDR3 sequence: CSVWDRGLETQYF. The CDR3 nucleotides are TGCAGCGTTTGGGACAGGGGATTAGAGACCCAGTACTTC.

This clonotype was observed many times. V gene TRBV28 combines with J gene TRBJ1-6; no definite D call. CDR3 length equals 14 residues. Looked up from germline, CDR1 is MDHEN and CDR2 is SYDVKM. Between the trimmed V and J ends, which lost 3 bases and 3 bases, there was a span of 6 bases. The chain's CDR3 is CASSLSGYNSPLHF. DNA for the CDR3: TGTGCCAGCAGTTTGTCAGGCTATAATTCACCCCTCCACTTT.

V and J are TRBV12-3 or TRBV12-4 and TRBJ2-3, with 8 positions matching TRBD1. This CDR3 contains 12 residues. V shed 6 bases and J 5 bases; nucleotides not matched to a gene: 1. The CDR3: CASSGQGDTQYF. The CDR3 nucleotides read TGTGCCAGCAGCGGACAGGGAGATACGCAGTATTTT.

This clonotype was counted only a few times. The chain has TRBV12-3 or TRBV12-4 and TRBJ1-5, with 7 positions matching TRBD1. This CDR3 is built from 14 residues. V trimming: 5 bases; J trimming: 6 bases; junction bases outside the gene matches: 7. Written as DNA, the CDR3 is TGTGCCAGCAGTCCTTCAGGGGGAGTTCAGCCCCAGCATTTT. It codes for CASSPSGGVQPQHF.

The gene calls are TRBV6-1 and TRBJ1-5; TRBD1 might be the D (5 bases). CDR3 length equals 14 residues. Germline-derived CDR1 and CDR2 are MNHNS and SASEGT. Trimming took 5 bases from V and 11 from J, leaving 19 bases between them. CDR3 region: CASSQDRRQGAQHF. CDR3 sequence (DNA): TGTGCCAGCAGTCAAGACAGACGTCAAGGGGCCCAGCATTTT.

In regard to this clonotype: A clone one base away is much larger, so this may be a read error. The J gene is TRBJ2-7, the V gene TRBV7-2; D possibly uses TRBD1 or TRBD2 (5 bases each). CDR1 and CDR2 from the germline V gene are SGHTA and FQGNSA. The CDR3 spans 14 residues. The CDR3 loop reads CSSVLWDGTYEQYF. For the CDR3, the DNA is TGTTCCAGCGTCCTTTGGGACGGAACCTACGAGCAGTACTTC.

The V and J genes are TRBV7-2 and TRBJ2-3; no firm D call. The germline V and J ends were trimmed by 1 base and 5 bases, with 13 bases remaining between them. This CDR3 is 15 amino acids long. Germline V CDR1 and CDR2: SGHTA, FQGNSA. The chain's CDR3 is CASSLVWGGGDTQYF. The CDR3 nucleotides are TGTGCCAGCAGCTTAGTCTGGGGTGGTGGAGATACGCAGTATTTT.

This clonotype was seen more than once but under ten times. V usage is TRBV28 and J usage is TRBJ2-1; 9 positions match TRBD1. With V trimmed by 5 bases and J by 4 bases, 9 bases remained unmatched. Germline V gene sequence: CDR1 MDHEN, CDR2 SYDVKM. The CDR3 sequence is 16 residues long. DNA of the CDR3: TGTGCCAGCAGTCTCCTGACAGGGGGAAAGTACAATGAGCAGTTCTTC. Translating it yields CASSLLTGGKYNEQFF.

This chain connects TRBV6-2 or TRBV6-3 to TRBJ2-2; 14 nucleotides align to TRBD2. CDR3 length equals 19 residues. After removal of 4 bases from V and 4 bases from J, the junction contained 11 bases not matched to a gene. CDR1 and CDR2 from the germline V gene are MNHEY and SVGEGT. The chain's CDR3 is CASSFPLGTSGRSTGELFF. The CDR3 DNA follows: TGTGCCAGCAGTTTCCCCCTGGGGACTAGCGGGAGAAGCACCGGGGAGCTGTTTTTT.

This clonotype was counted between two and nine times. This chain joins TRBV6-1 and TRBJ2-5; D is perhaps TRBD2 (6 bases). The CDR3 contains 16 residues. Germline-derived CDR1 and CDR2 are MNHNS and SASEGT. Deletions cut 8 bases from V and 5 bases from J, with 24 bases between. The CDR3 DNA follows: TGTGCCAGCGCCTCCAACGCCGCGCGGGGCCGGGAGACCCAGTACTTC. Protein: CASASNAARGRETQYF.

This clonotype was seen only once. Here the CDR3 DNA reads TGTGCCAGCAGTTTATCGTCGGGCGCGGGTGAGCAGTTCTTC. As protein: CASSLSSGAGEQFF. This rearrangement joins TRBV27 to TRBJ2-1, with a tentative D call TRBD2 (5 bases). CDR3 size: 14 residues. The V gene's germline CDR1 is MNHEY and CDR2 SMNVEV (reference sequence). V was pared by 0 bases and J by 9 bases, with 12 bases between.

This clonotype was seen a few times. The V call is TRBV12-3 or TRBV12-4, the J call TRBJ1-5, with D perhaps TRBD1 (6 bases). V was pared by 3 bases and J by 6 bases, with 15 bases between. The CDR3 runs to 15 residues. The CDR3 spells CASSFGGAGAQPQHF. CDR3 coding DNA: TGTGCCAGCAGTTTCGGGGGGGCAGGGGCTCAGCCCCAGCATTTT.